The sequence of this T cell receptor (beta chain) was determined in a study of cytomegalovirus exposure and HLA in healthy donors. Turning to this clone: The junction departs from germline at one end; a sequencing error may be responsible.

PCR involved 60 Vbeta and 13 Jbeta primers. Libraries were prepared by immunoSEQ multiplex PCR; TCRdb keeps only in-frame clonotypes and omits some of them. The data hold under 200,000 clones, with around 79% observed a single time. Sample: PBMCs. The receptor was derived from a young man in good health and CMV-seronegative.

CDR3 protein: CSSSFMGVSEQYF. The CDR3 DNA sequence: TGTTCCAGCAGCTTTATGGGAGTAAGCGAGCAGTACTTC. The chain is built from TRBV7-9 and TRBJ2-7; D may be TRBD2 (5 bases). The CDR3 has 13 residues. Germline V gene lookup returns CDR1 SEHNR and CDR2 FQNEAQ (reference sequence).